This paragraph covers one T cell receptor beta chain sequence. Its target is unknown. With 4 bases removed from V and 4 bases from J, the gap between germline ends came to 16 bases. The CDR3 is 15 residues long. Germline values: CDR1 MNHEY, CDR2 SMNVEV (reference sequence). This sample is part of a study of shared clonotypes between healthy human individuals. Study results and caveats: Unshared clonotypes carried lower generation probabilities than those common to all four donors. Researchers sampled blood only, noting tissue repertoires likely differ.

A roughly 200 ng quantity of DNA, roughly 32,000 T cell genomes, went into the sorted-subset replicate PCRs. Clones were read by immunoSEQ multiplex PCR, and TCRdb kept only the in-frame ones, dropping some. This sample has around 690,000 clones, with around 91% found just once. The chain carries TRBV27 and TRBJ1-2, with a weak D call TRBD1 (5 bases). The source is a man younger than 35 in good health. Some clones in this sample may be carry-over from other donors' samples. The sequencing input was memory CD8+ T cells from PBMCs. The subset denotes: CD45RO+ cells pooled with CCR7-negative TemRA cells. As DNA, the CDR3 is TGTGCCAGCAGTTCAAGGACCGGGACCGCCTATGGCTACACCTTC. This codes for CASSSRTGTAYGYTF.